The 2 T cell receptor beta chains below all came from one sample that was sequenced in a study of T cell responses to AZD1222 COVID-19 vaccine. Produced via immunoSEQ multiplex PCR; TCRdb's table is partial and in-frame only. The sample lists about 150,000 clones; 88% were seen once. The specimen was peripheral blood, collected after recovery from COVID-19. Source of these receptors: an adult who had recovered from COVID-19.

J is TRBJ2-1 and V is TRBV27, with D possibly TRBD2 on 6 matching bases. The CDR3 is 15 residues long. Deletions cut 2 bases from V and 0 bases from J, with 8 bases between. Looked up from germline, CDR1 is MNHEY and CDR2 is SMNVEV (reference sequence). CDR3 protein: CASSLRELSYNEQFF. As DNA, the CDR3 is TGTGCCAGCAGTTTACGGGAGCTCTCCTACAATGAGCAGTTCTTC.

This sequence joins TRBV5-1 and TRBJ1-2, with D possibly TRBD1 on 6 matching bases. The V gene's germline CDR1 is SGHRS and CDR2 YFSETQ. This CDR3 has 14 residues. V shed 1 base and J shed 7 bases, with 14 bases lying between them. CDR3 nucleotides: TGCGCCAGCAGCTTGTCGGCACAGGGTAGTGGCTACACCTTC. Residues: CASSLSAQGSGYTF.